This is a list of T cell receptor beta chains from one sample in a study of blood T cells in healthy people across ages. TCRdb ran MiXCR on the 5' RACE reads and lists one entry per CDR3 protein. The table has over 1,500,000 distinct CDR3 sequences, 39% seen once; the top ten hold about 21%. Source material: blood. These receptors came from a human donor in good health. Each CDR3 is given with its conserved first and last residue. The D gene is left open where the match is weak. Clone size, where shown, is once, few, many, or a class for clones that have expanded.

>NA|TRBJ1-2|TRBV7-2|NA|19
CASSFPSSKGDLSNYGYTF
TGTGCCAGCAGCTTTCCCTCGTCAAAGGGGGACCTATCTAACTATGGCTACACCTTC
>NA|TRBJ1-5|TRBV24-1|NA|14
CATSGARTNQPQHF
TGTGCCACCAGTGGGGCCAGAACTAATCAGCCCCAGCATTTT
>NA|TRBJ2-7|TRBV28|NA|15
CASSRQKGHSYEQYF
TGTGCCAGCAGTCGTCAAAAGGGACACTCCTACGAGCAGTACTTC
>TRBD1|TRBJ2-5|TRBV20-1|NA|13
CSAPTGESETQYF
TGCAGTGCTCCGACAGGGGAGTCCGAGACCCAGTACTTC
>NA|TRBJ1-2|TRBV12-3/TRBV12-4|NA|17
CASSQSLRGQANYGYTF
TGTGCCAGCAGCCAATCACTACGGGGCCAAGCTAACTATGGCTACACCTTC
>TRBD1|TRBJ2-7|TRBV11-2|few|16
CASSYGQGVRRGEQYF
TGTGCCAGCAGCTACGGACAGGGGGTTCGTCGCGGCGAGCAGTACTTC
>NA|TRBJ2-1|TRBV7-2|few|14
CASSSRRGYNEQFF
TGTGCCAGCAGCTCCCGTCGGGGTTACAATGAGCAGTTCTTC
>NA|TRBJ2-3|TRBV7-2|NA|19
CASSPSLKAVVVSTDTQYF
TGTGCCAGCAGCCCCAGCCTCAAAGCGGTCGTAGTGAGCACAGATACGCAGTATTTT
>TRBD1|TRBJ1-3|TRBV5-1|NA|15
CASSRLTGNGNTIYF
TGCGCCAGCAGCCGACTGACAGGGAATGGAAACACCATATATTTT
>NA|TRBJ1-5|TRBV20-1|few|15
CSARGEGGAGQPQHF
TGCAGTGCTAGGGGGGAGGGGGGGGCAGGTCAGCCCCAGCATTTT